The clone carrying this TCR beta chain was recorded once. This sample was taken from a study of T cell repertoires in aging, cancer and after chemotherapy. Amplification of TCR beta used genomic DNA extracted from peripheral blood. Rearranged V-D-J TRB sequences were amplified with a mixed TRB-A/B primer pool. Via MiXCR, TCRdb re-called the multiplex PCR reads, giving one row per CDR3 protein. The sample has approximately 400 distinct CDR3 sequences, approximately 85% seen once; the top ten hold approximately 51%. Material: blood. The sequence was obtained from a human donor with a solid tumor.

The DNA for the CDR3 is TGCAGCGTTGGCAGGGACAATGAGCAGTTCTTC. Its protein is CSVGRDNEQFF. The V call is TRBV29-1, the J call TRBJ2-1; a possible D gene is TRBD1 (5 bases). Germline assignment: CDR1 SQVTM and CDR2 ANQGSEA. The CDR3 totals 11 residues. Trimming removed 4 bases at V and 5 bases at J, with 6 bases between.